This T cell receptor beta chain was obtained from a study of blood T cell repertoires in COVID-19. Across the whole study: Italy, Spain and the United States were the sources of the convalescent and acute COVID-19 samples. From T cells, B-cell-depleted T cells, or PBMCs came the material, which was cDNA or gDNA.

Assay used: immunoSEQ multiplex PCR; TCRdb lists only in-frame clones, some missing. The sample consists of 150,000 to 200,000 clones, about 85% of them appearing once. In Seattle, patients joined the study during active infection and were tracked longitudinally. Trimming removed 2 bases from V and 7 bases from J; junction bases left unmatched: 11. The CDR3 totals 16 residues. Germline CDR1 SGHRS, CDR2 YFSETQ. The sample was peripheral blood. The receptor was derived from a woman between 65 and 79 years old with COVID-19, enrolled during active disease. V usage is TRBV5-1 and J usage is TRBJ2-1; 8 positions agree with TRBD1. The CDR3 DNA reads TGCGCCAGCAGCTTAGTTGACAGGGGACAATATAATGAGCAGTTCTTC. This codes for CASSLVDRGQYNEQFF.